Shown below are 28 T cell receptor beta chains from a single sample sequenced in a study of graft-versus-host responses after intestinal transplantation. Some clones are missing from TCRdb's copy, which holds only in-frame ones; the method was immunoSEQ multiplex PCR. The sample has 20,000 to 30,000 clones; 85% to 95% are singletons. The specimen was PBMCs, collected approximately 39 days after intestinal transplant. Receptors originate from a human patient who received an intestinal transplant, so some T cells may come from the graft donor.

The gene calls are TRBV15 and TRBJ1-3; TRBD1 might be the D (6 bases). V was clipped by 1 base and J by 2 bases, with 12 bases between them. The CDR3 consists of 16 residues. The germline V gene encodes CDR1 LNHNV and CDR2 YYDKDF (reference sequence). In nucleotides, the CDR3 is TGTGCCACCAGCAGAGCCGAACAGGGCCCTGGAAACACCATATATTTT. Amino acid sequence: CATSRAEQGPGNTIYF.

V usage is TRBV7-9 and J usage is TRBJ1-5; 9 bases match TRBD1. Per the germline V gene, CDR1 is SEHNR and CDR2 is FQNEAQ (reference sequence). The CDR3 is 15 residues long. V shed 1 base, J shed 7 bases, and the junction held 5 bases outside the gene matches. The CDR3 DNA reads as TGTGCCAGCAGCTTAGACGGACAGGGGAAACAGCCCCAGCATTTT. Encoded protein: CASSLDGQGKQPQHF.

This chain connects TRBV7-9 to TRBJ2-5, with D maybe TRBD1 (6 bases). Trimming pared 5 bases from V and 2 bases from J, leaving 12 bases between. CDR1 and CDR2 (germline): SEHNR, FQNEAQ (reference sequence). This CDR3 is built from 14 residues. The CDR3 protein is CASSRPGVQETQYF. CDR3 coding DNA: TGTGCCAGCAGCAGGCCAGGGGTGCAAGAGACCCAGTACTTC.

The J gene is TRBJ2-7, the V gene TRBV4-2; D is possibly TRBD2 (5 bases). This CDR3 contains 11 residues. The germline V and J ends were trimmed by 6 bases and 7 bases, with 10 bases remaining between them. Germline V gene data show CDR1 as LGHNA and CDR2 as YNFKEQ. The CDR3 reads CASSPPGEQYF. The DNA of the CDR3 is TGTGCCAGCAGTCCCCCGGGGGAGCAGTACTTC.

The gene calls are TRBV18 and TRBJ2-7; the D gene is possibly TRBD1 (6 bases). CDR1 is KGHSH and CDR2 is LQKENI in the germline V gene. The CDR3 loop spans 13 amino acids. V shed 4 bases and J shed 9 bases, with 16 bases lying between them. The CDR3 loop reads CASSHRTARGQYF. In DNA form, the CDR3 reads TGTGCCAGCTCACATCGGACAGCTCGGGGGCAGTACTTC.

The rearrangement links TRBV6-5 to TRBJ2-7; no clear D gene. V shed 2 bases and J shed 3 bases, with 8 bases lying between them. The CDR3 extends over 13 amino acids. The V gene's germline CDR1 is MNHEY and CDR2 SVGAGI. Here the CDR3 reads CASSYASSYEQYF. DNA for the CDR3: TGTGCCAGCAGTTACGCATCAAGCTACGAGCAGTACTTC.

V and J are TRBV27 and TRBJ1-6; a weak D match, TRBD1 (5 bases). CDR1 MNHEY and CDR2 SMNVEV come from the germline V gene (reference sequence). The CDR3 sequence is 12 residues long. The ends were cut back, 6 bases at V and 9 bases at J, with 9 bases in the middle. CDR3 bases: TGTGCCAGCAGGATAGGGGCTTCACCCCTCCACTTT. Translating gives CASRIGASPLHF.

The chain recombines TRBV11-3 with TRBJ2-1; D perhaps matches TRBD2 (5 bases). The CDR3 contains 15 residues. The V gene's germline CDR1 is SGHNT and CDR2 YENEEA. V shed 3 bases and J shed 0 bases, with 9 bases lying between them. The CDR3 DNA sequence: TGTGCCAGCAGCTTGCGGGCAAGCTCCTACAATGAGCAGTTCTTC. Its translation is CASSLRASSYNEQFF.

This clone occurred a few times. The J gene is TRBJ1-3, the V gene TRBV6-6; D possibly corresponds to TRBD1 (5 bases). The CDR3 runs to 12 residues. Trimming cost V 2 bases and J 8 bases, with 7 bases left between them. Germline CDR1 reads MNHNY; CDR2 reads SVGAGI (reference sequence). CDR3 loop: CASSYGGDTIYF. The CDR3 DNA sequence: TGTGCCAGCAGTTACGGGGGGGACACCATATATTTT.

The rearrangement links TRBV11-2 to TRBJ1-5, with D perhaps matching TRBD1 (5 bases). CDR3 length equals 15 residues. V shed 1 base and J shed 2 bases, with 9 bases lying between them. Germline-derived CDR1 and CDR2 are SGHAT and FQNNGV. The CDR3, as DNA: TGTGCCAGCAGCTTAGTTGGGGGGGGCAATCAGCCCCAGCATTTT. This translates into CASSLVGGGNQPQHF. The variable domain in full, completed from reference TRBV11-2 and TRBJ1-5, reads EAGVAQSPRYKIIEKRQSVAFWCNPISGHATLYWYQQILGQGPKLLIQFQNNGVVDDSQLPKDRFSAERLKGVDSTLKIQPAKLEDSAVYLCASSLVGGGNQPQHFGDGTRLSIL.

The chain is built from TRBV4-3 and TRBJ2-3, with a tentative D call TRBD2 (6 bases). Germline CDR1 LGHNA, CDR2 YSLEER. CDR3 length: 14 residues. V gave up 5 bases and J gave up 2 bases, with 11 bases separating them. The CDR3 DNA reads as TGCGCCAGCAGCGCACGGGAGCCCACAGATACGCAGTATTTT. This encodes CASSAREPTDTQYF.

V is TRBV19 and J is TRBJ1-1; weak D call: TRBD1 (5 bases). Germline CDR1 and CDR2: LNHDA and SQIVND (reference sequence). Trimming removed 3 bases from V and 5 bases from J, with 10 bases in between. This CDR3 spans 13 amino acids. As DNA, the CDR3 is TGTGCCAGTAGTATCGGGGGAATAACTGAAGCTTTCTTT. It codes for CASSIGGITEAFF.

V gene TRBV11-2 combines with J gene TRBJ1-6, with TRBD1 identical over 8 bases. There are 15 residues in the CDR3. In germline, CDR1 is SGHAT, CDR2 FQNNGV. After removal of 5 bases from V and 14 bases from J, the junction contained 14 bases not matched to a gene. The CDR3 DNA follows: TGTGCCAGCAGCCCGTCTGCGTCGACAGGGGAAACCCTCCACTTT. Encoded protein: CASSPSASTGETLHF.

J is TRBJ1-2 and V is TRBV16; 11 bases agree with TRBD1. The CDR3 spans 15 residues. CDR1 is KGHSY, CDR2 FQNENV, per germline. V dropped 0 bases and J dropped 7; count of bases not matched to a gene: 4. The CDR3 spells CASSQSRTGGPGYTF. The CDR3 nucleotides are TGTGCCAGCAGCCAATCCCGGACAGGGGGCCCTGGCTACACCTTC.

The V and J genes are TRBV5-4 and TRBJ2-1, with 14 bases matching TRBD2. Trimming removed 0 bases from V and 7 bases from J; junction bases left unmatched: 6. Germline CDR1 is SGHNT and CDR2 is YYREEE (reference sequence). The CDR3 covers 17 residues. CDR3: CASSLAWTSGRKNEQFF. CDR3 DNA sequence: TGTGCCAGCAGCTTGGCTTGGACTAGCGGGAGGAAAAATGAGCAGTTCTTC.

V usage is TRBV10-3 and J usage is TRBJ2-7, with 8 bases fitting TRBD2. The CDR3 runs 14 residues. V shed 5 bases, J shed 3 bases, and the junction held 6 bases outside the gene matches. CDR1 is ENHRY and CDR2 is SYGVKD in the germline V gene. The CDR3 is CAISPAGVRYEQYF. CDR3 nucleotides: TGTGCCATCAGTCCAGCGGGAGTTCGCTACGAGCAGTACTTC.

Here the CDR3 reads CASTRQTSNQPQHF. The CDR3 nucleotides are TGTGCCAGCACGAGACAGACGAGCAATCAGCCCCAGCATTTT. The J gene is TRBJ1-5, the V gene TRBV28, with D perhaps TRBD1 (5 bases). CDR3 length: 14 residues. CDR1 MDHEN and CDR2 SYDVKM come from the germline V gene. The ends were cut back, 7 bases at V and 1 base at J, with 11 bases in the middle.

This chain links TRBV5-1 with TRBJ2-3, with no clear D. The CDR3 is 16 residues long. Trimming pared 0 bases from V and 2 bases from J, leaving 13 bases between. Germline V gene sequence: CDR1 SGHRS, CDR2 YFSETQ. CDR3 sequence (DNA): TGCGCCAGCAGCTTGGTCCCCGTCGACGACACAGATACGCAGTATTTT. Amino acid sequence: CASSLVPVDDTDTQYF.

A single count supports this clone. The chain carries TRBV28 and TRBJ2-1; D call uncertain. Germline values: CDR1 MDHEN, CDR2 SYDVKM. The V end was cut by 3 bases, the J end by 11 bases, with 5 bases between. The CDR3 covers 10 residues. CDR3 nucleotides: TGTGCCAGCAGTTTCCATAAGCAGTTCTTC. Residues: CASSFHKQFF.

This chain uses TRBV5-4 with TRBJ2-1; 11 bases are a match to TRBD2. CDR1 is SGHNT and CDR2 is YYREEE in the germline V gene (reference sequence). V dropped 1 base and J dropped 5; count of bases not matched to a gene: 5. The CDR3 loop spans 16 amino acids. As DNA, the CDR3 is TGTGCCAGCAGCTTGTTGAAACTAGCGGGAGACAATGAGCAGTTCTTC. Protein: CASSLLKLAGDNEQFF.

The chain carries TRBV19 and TRBJ2-1; 7 bases map to TRBD1. From germline, CDR1 is LNHDA and CDR2 SQIVND (reference sequence). The length of the CDR3 is 14 residues. V lost 4 bases and J lost 7; bases outside the gene matches: 7. CDR3: CASSTRIRGNEQFF. In nucleotides, the CDR3 is TGTGCCAGTAGTACTAGGATCAGGGGGAATGAGCAGTTCTTC.

Remarks on this clone: At the DNA level, this CDR3 is encoded by other sequences in the same sample as well. This sequence joins TRBV14 and TRBJ1-4; 9 bases are shared with TRBD1. The germline CDR1 and CDR2 sequences are SGHDN and FVKESK. CDR3 length: 17 amino acids. After removal of 3 bases from V and 2 bases from J, the junction contained 7 bases not matched to a gene. Here the CDR3 reads CASSHSTGTGTNEKLFF. For the CDR3, the DNA is TGTGCCAGCAGCCACTCCACCGGGACAGGGACTAATGAAAAACTGTTTTTT.

The rearrangement links TRBV13 to TRBJ2-3; D possibly uses TRBD1 or TRBD2 (5 bases each). Germline values: CDR1 PRHDT, CDR2 FYEKMQ (reference sequence). V lost 6 bases and J 4 bases, leaving 20 bases between the germline ends. CDR3 length: 16 amino acids. The chain's CDR3 is CASRGFEQEDADTQYF. The CDR3 region has the DNA TGTGCCAGCAGGGGGTTTGAACAGGAGGACGCAGATACGCAGTATTTT.

Only a few counts were recorded for this clone. The V gene is TRBV30, the J gene TRBJ2-7; D possibly corresponds to TRBD1 (5 bases). Trimming removed 0 bases from V and 2 bases from J, with 8 bases in between. CDR1 and CDR2 from the germline V gene are GTSNPN and SVGIG (reference sequence). This CDR3 is 13 amino acids long. The CDR3 DNA follows: TGTGCCTGGAGTGTACTGGACACCTACGAGCAGTACTTC. It specifies CAWSVLDTYEQYF. The variable domain in full, completed from reference TRBV30 and TRBJ2-7, reads SQTIHQWPATLVQPVGSPLSLECTVEGTSNPNLYWYRQAAGRGLQLLFYSVGIGQISSEVPQNLSASRPQDRQFILSSKKLLLSDSGFYLCAWSVLDTYEQYFGPGTRLTVT.

The chain has TRBV7-9 and TRBJ2-5, with unresolved D. The end of the DNA aligns better with TRBJ2-7, so the J call may be wrong. Germline CDR1 is SEHNR and CDR2 is FQNEAQ (reference sequence). The CDR3 length is 13 residues. CDR3 region: CASSFDMYYEQYF. The CDR3 DNA is TGTGCCAGCAGCTTCGACATGTACTACGAGCAGTACTTC.

This chain links TRBV5-1 with TRBJ2-2; 10 bases are shared with TRBD1. V was pared by 5 bases and J by 7 bases, with 8 bases of the junction left unmatched. The CDR3 runs 15 residues. Germline loops: CDR1 SGHRS, CDR2 YFSETQ. CDR3 DNA sequence: TGCGCCAGCAGGGCGAGACAGGGGGCGGACGGGGAGCTGTTTTTT. This translates into CASRARQGADGELFF.

The V call is TRBV4-1, the J call TRBJ2-1; D possibly uses TRBD1 or TRBD2 (5 bases each). From germline, CDR1 is MGHRA and CDR2 YSYEKL. The ends were cut back, 3 bases at V and 9 bases at J, with 27 bases in the middle. The CDR3 has 18 amino acids. CDR3 DNA sequence: TGCGCCAGCAGCCACCGGCGTTCCCCGGGAAACCCTAGGGGTGAGCAGTTCTTC. Translation gives CASSHRRSPGNPRGEQFF.

This sequence joins TRBV4-2 and TRBJ2-6, with a possible D match to TRBD1 (6 bases). Trimming removed 0 bases from V and 3 bases from J, with 9 bases in between. The CDR3 is 16 residues long. Germline CDR1 LGHNA, CDR2 YNFKEQ. The CDR3 DNA reads TGTGCCAGCAGCCAAGAAAGAGGGGGTGGGGCCAACGTCCTGACTTTC. Its protein product is CASSQERGGGANVLTF.